This T cell receptor (beta chain) was profiled in a study of siplizumab effects on memory and regulatory T cells. Generated by immunoSEQ multiplex PCR, the TCRdb table keeps only in-frame clones and is missing some. In the table there are tens of thousands of clones, roughly 96% of which are singletons. The CDR3 consists of 17 residues. Trimming shortened V by 3 bases and J by 4 bases, and 21 bases separated the two germline ends. Germline CDR1 MGHDK, CDR2 SYGVNS. The chain couples TRBV25-1 to TRBJ1-1, with D possibly being TRBD1 (6 bases). Sequencing was carried out using naive CD8+ T cells sorted from blood. This receptor was taken from a human donor in good health. The CDR3 bases are TGTGCCAGCAGTGAGCTGACCGGGACACCGGGTGCCACTGAAGCTTTCTTT. Translated: CASSELTGTPGATEAFF.